The clone carrying this T cell receptor beta chain was seen at least ten times. Its target is unknown. It was from about 19,000 to 1,100,000 sorted cells, with 10%, 30% or 50% RNA, that naive CD8 libraries came. Naive CD8 T cells were sorted, and the gate applied was CD8+CD4-CCR7+CD45RA+. Trimming took 3 bases from V and 7 from J, leaving 12 bases between them. Germline CDR1 reads SNHLY; CDR2 reads FYNNEI. The CDR3 spans 14 residues. The bulk TCR libraries were made with methods described before and with listed TCR primers. TCRdb called the PCR reads again in MiXCR, with one record for every CDR3 protein. The repertoire holds 550,000 to 750,000 distinct CDR3 sequences, with nearly 20% as singletons. The data derive from a study of molecular identifiers for immune sequencing clone quantification. Study-wide results and caveats: Barcodes shared by identical TCR molecules could lead to underestimated sizes of highly expanded clones.

The V gene is TRBV2, the J gene TRBJ1-4; no clear D gene. Sample: naive CD8+ T cells from blood, with Jurkat cell RNA spiked in. Indicated subset: FACS-sorted CD8+CD4-CCR7+CD45RA+ naive T cells. The source is a human donor in good health. Some libraries in this study had Jurkat cell RNA spiked in. This CDR3 reads CASSETQAVEKLFF. In DNA form, the CDR3 reads TGTGCCAGCAGTGAGACCCAAGCCGTTGAAAAACTGTTTTTT.